In its sample, the clone carrying this TCR beta chain was seen once. As yet, its antigen is unknown. The entry originates in a study of a mutant IDH1 vaccine in newly diagnosed glioma. Time point described: week 23, last vaccination. A 20-mer mutant IDH1 peptide at 300 ug was injected subcutaneously with topical imiquimod. This CDR3 spans 15 amino acids. Germline V gene sequence: CDR1 SGHTA, CDR2 FQGNSA. V lost 7 bases and J 1 base, leaving 14 bases between the germline ends. Profiled with immunoSEQ multiplex PCR; TCRdb holds only in-frame clones, not every one. Of approximately 82,000 clones detected, more than 80% appear once; the ten largest clones hold approximately 0.8%.

This TCR was sampled from a woman in her forties or fifties with glioma. The specimen was PBMCs, collected from a glioma patient whose treatment included an IDH1 peptide vaccine. The genes are TRBV7-2 and TRBJ2-1; D gene ambiguous. In DNA form, the CDR3 reads TGTGCCAGCAAGCCCACTTCTACTTCCTACAATGAGCAGTTCTTC. This encodes CASKPTSTSYNEQFF. Combining the CDR3 with reference TRBV7-2 and TRBJ2-1 gives the whole variable domain GAGVSQSPSNKVTEKGKDVELRCDPISGHTALYWYRQSLGQGLEFLIYFQGNSAPDKSGLPSDRFSAERTGGSVSTLTIQRTQQEDSAVYLCASKPTSTSYNEQFFGPGTRLTVL.